The table lists the clone carrying this TCR beta chain with many counts. The time point was: sample taken at primary tumor resection. Unsorted whole RNA from tumor, nontumor lung or frozen PBMC underwent sequencing. These data come from a study of spatial heterogeneity in lung cancer. Unique molecular identifiers, one per molecule, were present on every TCR cDNA molecule. One entry per CDR3 protein, called by TCRdb with MiXCR from the 5' RACE reads. The table includes tens of thousands of distinct CDR3 sequences, around an eighth detected once. Per germline, CDR1 SGHTA and CDR2 FQGTGA. The CDR3 is 14 residues long. The V gene lost 2 bases and the J gene lost 5 bases, with 10 bases spanning the gap.

The sequences come from PBMCs, collected at surgery. The chain recombines TRBV7-3 with TRBJ2-1; no firm D call. The sequence derives from a male donor with early-stage non-small cell lung cancer. In DNA, the CDR3 is TGTGCCAGCAGCTTAGGGCGAAACAACAATGAGCAGTTCTTC. It translates to CASSLGRNNNEQFF.